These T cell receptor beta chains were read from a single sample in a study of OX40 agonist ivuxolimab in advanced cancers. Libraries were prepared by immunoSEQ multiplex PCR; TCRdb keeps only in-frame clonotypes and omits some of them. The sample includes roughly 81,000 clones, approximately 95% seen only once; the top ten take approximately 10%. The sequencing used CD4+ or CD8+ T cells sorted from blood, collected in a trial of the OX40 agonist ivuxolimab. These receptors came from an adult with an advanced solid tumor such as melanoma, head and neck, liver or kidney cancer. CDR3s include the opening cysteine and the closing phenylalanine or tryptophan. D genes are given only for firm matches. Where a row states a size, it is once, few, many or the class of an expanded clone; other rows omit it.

cdr3_aa: CASSQTLGTSGYNEQFF
cdr3_nt: TGCGCCAGCAGCCAAACTTTAGGGACTAGCGGATACAATGAGCAGTTCTTC
v_call: TRBV4-1
cdr3_length: 17
clone_size: -
d_call: TRBD2
j_call: TRBJ2-1

cdr3_aa: CASSIGFTYEQYF
cdr3_nt: TGTGCCAGTAGTATTGGGTTCACCTACGAGCAGTACTTC
v_call: TRBV19
cdr3_length: 13
clone_size: -
d_call: -
j_call: TRBJ2-7

cdr3_aa: CASSRLAGRGEQYF
cdr3_nt: TGTGCCAGCAGTAGACTAGCGGGCCGGGGGGAGCAGTACTTC
v_call: TRBV6-5
cdr3_length: 14
clone_size: -
d_call: TRBD2
j_call: TRBJ2-7

cdr3_aa: CASSLLGRNPYEQYF
cdr3_nt: TGTGCCAGCAGTTTGCTGGGCCGAAACCCCTACGAGCAGTACTTC
v_call: TRBV6-5
cdr3_length: 15
clone_size: -
d_call: -
j_call: TRBJ2-7

cdr3_aa: CASSIEGVTEAFF
cdr3_nt: TGTGCCAGCAGTATAGAGGGGGTCACTGAAGCTTTCTTT
v_call: TRBV11-2
cdr3_length: 13
clone_size: -
d_call: -
j_call: TRBJ1-1

cdr3_aa: CASSLAVGFGYTF
cdr3_nt: TGTGCCAGCAGCTTGGCTGTGGGTTTCGGCTACACCTTC
v_call: TRBV5-6
cdr3_length: 13
clone_size: -
d_call: -
j_call: TRBJ1-2

cdr3_aa: CAISITGSPVYGYTF
cdr3_nt: TGTGCCATCAGCATCACGGGTTCCCCCGTCTATGGCTACACCTTC
v_call: TRBV10-3
cdr3_length: 15
clone_size: -
d_call: -
j_call: TRBJ1-2

cdr3_aa: CASSQEDPSDTQYF
cdr3_nt: TGCGCCAGCAGCCAAGAAGACCCATCAGATACGCAGTATTTT
v_call: TRBV4-3
cdr3_length: 14
clone_size: -
d_call: -
j_call: TRBJ2-3

cdr3_aa: CASSIGRGGYEQYF
cdr3_nt: TGTGCCAGTAGTATTGGCAGGGGGGGATACGAGCAGTACTTC
v_call: TRBV19
cdr3_length: 14
clone_size: -
d_call: -
j_call: TRBJ2-7

cdr3_aa: CASSIAAGGYEQYF
cdr3_nt: TGTGCCAGTAGTATAGCAGCAGGGGGCTACGAGCAGTACTTC
v_call: TRBV19
cdr3_length: 14
clone_size: -
d_call: TRBD1
j_call: TRBJ2-7

cdr3_aa: CAISRLAGDETQYF
cdr3_nt: TGTGCCATCAGCAGACTAGCGGGAGATGAGACCCAGTACTTC
v_call: TRBV10-3
cdr3_length: 14
clone_size: -
d_call: TRBD2
j_call: TRBJ2-5

cdr3_aa: CASSVGGGTYGYTF
cdr3_nt: TGTGCCAGCAGCGTAGGTGGAGGGACCTATGGCTACACCTTC
v_call: TRBV9
cdr3_length: 14
clone_size: -
d_call: -
j_call: TRBJ1-2

cdr3_aa: CASSHPGGDTQYF
cdr3_nt: TGTGCCAGCAGCCACCCGGGGGGGGATACGCAGTATTTT
v_call: TRBV7-6
cdr3_length: 13
clone_size: -
d_call: TRBD2
j_call: TRBJ2-3

cdr3_aa: CASSAEPRAGDEETQYF
cdr3_nt: TGTGCCAGCAGCGCCGAGCCCAGGGCCGGAGATGAAGAGACCCAGTACTTC
v_call: TRBV9
cdr3_length: 17
clone_size: -
d_call: -
j_call: TRBJ2-5

cdr3_aa: CASSSRTGLYGYTF
cdr3_nt: TGTGCCAGCAGCTCCAGGACAGGGCTCTATGGCTACACCTTC
v_call: TRBV6-5
cdr3_length: 14
clone_size: -
d_call: TRBD1
j_call: TRBJ1-2

cdr3_aa: CASSVADIPYEQYF
cdr3_nt: TGTGCCAGCAGCGTAGCAGACATTCCCTACGAGCAGTACTTC
v_call: TRBV9
cdr3_length: 14
clone_size: -
d_call: -
j_call: TRBJ2-7

cdr3_aa: CASSPRGGNYGYTF
cdr3_nt: TGTGCCAGCAGCCCCAGGGGGGGTAACTATGGCTACACCTTC
v_call: TRBV9
cdr3_length: 14
clone_size: -
d_call: TRBD1
j_call: TRBJ1-2

cdr3_aa: CASSPPLQDYEQYF
cdr3_nt: TGTGCCAGCAGCCCCCCGCTGCAGGATTACGAGCAGTACTTC
v_call: TRBV7-8
cdr3_length: 14
clone_size: -
d_call: -
j_call: TRBJ2-7

cdr3_aa: CASSISGTYEQYF
cdr3_nt: TGTGCCAGTAGTATTAGCGGGACCTACGAGCAGTACTTC
v_call: TRBV19
cdr3_length: 13
clone_size: -
d_call: TRBD2
j_call: TRBJ2-7

cdr3_aa: CATSGSGTRNTGELFF
cdr3_nt: TGTGCCACTAGCGGGAGTGGCACGAGGAACACCGGGGAGCTGTTTTTT
v_call: TRBV27
cdr3_length: 16
clone_size: once
d_call: TRBD2
j_call: TRBJ2-2

cdr3_aa: CASSHLLTGQTYEQYF
cdr3_nt: TGTGCCAGCAGTCATCTACTGACGGGACAGACCTACGAGCAGTACTTC
v_call: TRBV27
cdr3_length: 16
clone_size: -
d_call: TRBD1
j_call: TRBJ2-7

cdr3_aa: CASSLYSGATDTQYF
cdr3_nt: TGTGCCAGCAGCTTATACAGCGGGGCCACAGATACGCAGTATTTT
v_call: TRBV7-9
cdr3_length: 15
clone_size: -
d_call: TRBD2
j_call: TRBJ2-3

cdr3_aa: CASSGRGGGGANVLTF
cdr3_nt: TGTGCCAGCAGCGGGAGAGGGGGCGGAGGGGCCAACGTCCTGACTTTC
v_call: TRBV13
cdr3_length: 16
clone_size: -
d_call: TRBD1
j_call: TRBJ2-6

cdr3_aa: CASGDTGELFF
cdr3_nt: TGTGCCAGCGGAGACACCGGGGAGCTGTTTTTT
v_call: TRBV7-3
cdr3_length: 11
clone_size: few
d_call: -
j_call: TRBJ2-2

cdr3_aa: CASSYTGTANTEAFF
cdr3_nt: TGTGCCAGCAGTTACACCGGGACAGCTAACACTGAAGCTTTCTTT
v_call: TRBV6-5
cdr3_length: 15
clone_size: -
d_call: TRBD1
j_call: TRBJ1-1

cdr3_aa: CASSLADTQYF
cdr3_nt: TGTGCCAGCAGTTTAGCGGATACGCAGTATTTT
v_call: TRBV28
cdr3_length: 11
clone_size: -
d_call: -
j_call: TRBJ2-3

cdr3_aa: CAWSLPRGTGVGSPLHF
cdr3_nt: TGTGCCTGGAGCCTCCCCCGGGGGACAGGGGTAGGTTCACCCCTCCACTTT
v_call: TRBV30
cdr3_length: 17
clone_size: -
d_call: TRBD1
j_call: TRBJ1-6

cdr3_aa: CASGLVEGGNTEAFF
cdr3_nt: TGTGCTAGTGGTTTGGTAGAGGGGGGCAACACTGAAGCTTTCTTT
v_call: TRBV12-5
cdr3_length: 15
clone_size: few
d_call: -
j_call: TRBJ1-1

cdr3_aa: CASSYDGGANTGELFF
cdr3_nt: TGTGCCAGCAGTTACGACGGGGGCGCAAACACCGGGGAGCTGTTTTTT
v_call: TRBV6-5
cdr3_length: 16
clone_size: few
d_call: -
j_call: TRBJ2-2

cdr3_aa: CASRGGWYRF
cdr3_nt: TGTGCCAGCAGGGGAGGGTGGTATAGGTTC
v_call: TRBV6-1
cdr3_length: 10
clone_size: -
d_call: -
j_call: TRBJ1-2

cdr3_aa: CASSPDRGNTEAFF
cdr3_nt: TGTGCCAGCAGTCCCGACAGGGGAAACACTGAAGCTTTCTTT
v_call: TRBV7-8
cdr3_length: 14
clone_size: -
d_call: TRBD1
j_call: TRBJ1-1

cdr3_aa: CASSLRDQQQFF
cdr3_nt: TGCGCCAGCAGCTTGAGGGACCAACAGCAGTTCTTC
v_call: TRBV4-1
cdr3_length: 12
clone_size: -
d_call: -
j_call: TRBJ2-1

cdr3_aa: CASGETGGVPGTEAFF
cdr3_nt: TGTGCCAGCGGGGAGACAGGGGGCGTTCCCGGCACTGAAGCTTTCTTT
v_call: TRBV25-1
cdr3_length: 16
clone_size: -
d_call: TRBD1
j_call: TRBJ1-1

cdr3_aa: CASSSSSTNTGELFF
cdr3_nt: TGTGCCAGCAGCTCCTCTAGCACGAACACCGGGGAGCTGTTTTTT
v_call: TRBV7-2
cdr3_length: 15
clone_size: -
d_call: -
j_call: TRBJ2-2

cdr3_aa: CASSSSGISPNEQFF
cdr3_nt: TGTGCCAGCAGCTCAAGCGGGATTTCCCCCAATGAGCAGTTCTTC
v_call: TRBV9
cdr3_length: 15
clone_size: -
d_call: TRBD2
j_call: TRBJ2-1

cdr3_aa: CASSSGTSGSGEQFF
cdr3_nt: TGTGCCAGCAGCTCCGGGACTAGCGGGAGTGGTGAGCAGTTCTTC
v_call: TRBV7-2
cdr3_length: 15
clone_size: -
d_call: TRBD2
j_call: TRBJ2-1

cdr3_aa: CASSLWGNTEAFF
cdr3_nt: TGTGCCAGCAGCCTTTGGGGGAACACTGAAGCTTTCTTT
v_call: TRBV11-2
cdr3_length: 13
clone_size: -
d_call: -
j_call: TRBJ1-1

cdr3_aa: CASSLSGSSYNEQFF
cdr3_nt: TGTGCCAGCAGTTTATCCGGGAGCTCCTACAATGAGCAGTTCTTC
v_call: TRBV27
cdr3_length: 15
clone_size: -
d_call: -
j_call: TRBJ2-1

cdr3_aa: CASSVAQNYGYTF
cdr3_nt: TGTGCCAGCAGCGTAGCACAGAACTATGGCTACACCTTC
v_call: TRBV9
cdr3_length: 13
clone_size: -
d_call: -
j_call: TRBJ1-2

cdr3_aa: CASTQGVYEQYF
cdr3_nt: TGTGCCAGCACCCAGGGAGTCTACGAGCAGTACTTC
v_call: TRBV6-5
cdr3_length: 12
clone_size: -
d_call: -
j_call: TRBJ2-7

cdr3_aa: CASSPLEVDEQYF
cdr3_nt: TGTGCCAGCAGCCCCCTGGAAGTGGACGAGCAGTACTTC
v_call: TRBV6-1
cdr3_length: 13
clone_size: -
d_call: -
j_call: TRBJ2-7

cdr3_aa: CASSLRQGNSGNTIYF
cdr3_nt: TGTGCCAGCAGCTTACGTCAGGGGAACTCTGGAAACACCATATATTTT
v_call: TRBV11-2
cdr3_length: 16
clone_size: few
d_call: -
j_call: TRBJ1-3

cdr3_aa: CASSSFGQLTYNEQFF
cdr3_nt: TGTGCCAGCAGTTCCTTCGGACAGCTAACATACAATGAGCAGTTCTTC
v_call: TRBV6-5
cdr3_length: 16
clone_size: -
d_call: -
j_call: TRBJ2-1

cdr3_aa: CASSLFLAGGPRSYEQYF
cdr3_nt: TGTGCCAGCAGCTTATTCTTAGCGGGAGGGCCTAGGTCCTACGAGCAGTACTTC
v_call: TRBV7-6
cdr3_length: 18
clone_size: once
d_call: TRBD2
j_call: TRBJ2-7

cdr3_aa: CASSLQTTGELFF
cdr3_nt: TGTGCCAGCAGCCTACAAACCACCGGGGAGCTGTTTTTT
v_call: TRBV13
cdr3_length: 13
clone_size: -
d_call: -
j_call: TRBJ2-2

cdr3_aa: CASSQEGQGTYEQYF
cdr3_nt: TGCGCCAGCAGCCAAGAAGGACAGGGTACCTACGAGCAGTACTTC
v_call: TRBV4-3
cdr3_length: 15
clone_size: -
d_call: TRBD1
j_call: TRBJ2-7

cdr3_aa: CSVEDLGEQFF
cdr3_nt: TGCAGCGTTGAAGATCTCGGTGAGCAGTTCTTC
v_call: TRBV29-1
cdr3_length: 11
clone_size: -
d_call: -
j_call: TRBJ2-1

cdr3_aa: CSVGGGRAHPYEQYF
cdr3_nt: TGCAGCGTTGGTGGGGGGAGGGCCCACCCCTACGAGCAGTACTTC
v_call: TRBV29-1
cdr3_length: 15
clone_size: -
d_call: TRBD2
j_call: TRBJ2-7

cdr3_aa: CASSAGTSGTGELFF
cdr3_nt: TGTGCCAGCAGTGCCGGGACTAGCGGGACCGGGGAGCTGTTTTTT
v_call: TRBV27
cdr3_length: 15
clone_size: -
d_call: TRBD2
j_call: TRBJ2-2

cdr3_aa: CASSVGDGSSDNEQFF
cdr3_nt: TGTGCCAGCAGCGTAGGCGACGGGAGCTCTGACAATGAGCAGTTCTTC
v_call: TRBV9
cdr3_length: 16
clone_size: -
d_call: -
j_call: TRBJ2-1

cdr3_aa: CASSYAGNTEAFF
cdr3_nt: TGTGCCAGCAGTTACGCGGGGAACACTGAAGCTTTCTTT
v_call: TRBV6-5
cdr3_length: 13
clone_size: once
d_call: -
j_call: TRBJ1-1

cdr3_aa: CASSQDRGQGSEKLFF
cdr3_nt: TGTGCCAGCAGCCAAGATAGGGGACAGGGCAGTGAAAAACTGTTTTTT
v_call: TRBV4-2
cdr3_length: 16
clone_size: -
d_call: TRBD1
j_call: TRBJ1-4

cdr3_aa: CASSSLLAGGPHNEQFF
cdr3_nt: TGTGCCAGCAGTTCCTTACTAGCGGGAGGGCCACACAATGAGCAGTTCTTC
v_call: TRBV27
cdr3_length: 17
clone_size: -
d_call: TRBD2
j_call: TRBJ2-1

cdr3_aa: CASSLGQGGYEQYF
cdr3_nt: TGTGCCAGCAGTCTTGGCCAGGGTGGCTACGAGCAGTACTTC
v_call: TRBV7-9
cdr3_length: 14
clone_size: -
d_call: -
j_call: TRBJ2-7

cdr3_aa: CASSLGLAPYEQYF
cdr3_nt: TGTGCCAGCAGCTTGGGGCTAGCCCCCTACGAGCAGTACTTC
v_call: TRBV5-4
cdr3_length: 14
clone_size: -
d_call: -
j_call: TRBJ2-7